One sample yielded the 16 T cell receptor beta chains listed below, sequenced in a study of immune heterogeneity within non-small cell lung tumors. TCR beta CDR3 amplification used multiplex PCR with 32 V and 13 J primers. TCRdb independently ran MiXCR on the multiplex PCR reads; one entry per CDR3 protein. The sample lists about 21,000 distinct CDR3 sequences; approximately 30% were seen once. Bulk tumor genomic DNA served as template, at around 580 ng per sample. Several spatially distant biopsies were obtained per primary tumor intraoperatively. Patients went through curative surgery, and their non-small cell lung cancer was untreated and newly diagnosed. Sequencing used lung tumor tissue. The receptors were gathered from a middle-aged man with non-small cell lung cancer.

This clonotype was picked up a small number of times. The chain has TRBV3-1 and TRBJ1-2, with D possibly being TRBD1 (6 bases). The CDR3 contains 14 residues. Germline CDR1 and CDR2: LGHDT and YNNKEL (reference sequence). Trimming cost V 1 base and J 7 bases, with 13 bases left between them. The CDR3 spells CASSQVGAEGGYTF. The CDR3, as DNA: TGTGCCAGCAGCCAAGTGGGGGCTGAGGGTGGCTACACCTTC.

This clonotype was seen many times. The chain carries TRBV29-1 and TRBJ1-6; the D is unclear. With 4 bases removed from V and 7 bases from J, the gap between germline ends came to 11 bases. This CDR3 has 13 amino acids. The V gene's germline CDR1 is SQVTM and CDR2 ANQGSEA. CDR3 in DNA: TGCAGCGTTGCGACGGGCCAGAATTCACCCCTCCACTTT. Amino acid sequence: CSVATGQNSPLHF. Full variable domain (rest looked up from reference TRBV29-1 and TRBJ1-6): SAVISQKPSRDICQRGTSLTIQCQVDSQVTMMFWYRQQPGQSLTLIATANQGSEATYESGFVIDKFPISRPNLTFSTLTVSNMSPEDSSIYLCSVATGQNSPLHFGNGTRLTVT.

A word on this clonotype: A much larger clone differs by one base, so this may be a read error. This chain joins TRBV19 and TRBJ2-7; D perhaps matches TRBD2 (6 bases). This CDR3 has 15 amino acids. The V end was cut by 3 bases, the J end by 4 bases, with 16 bases between. Germline V gene data show CDR1 as LNHDA and CDR2 as SQIVND (reference sequence). For the CDR3, the DNA is TGTGCCAGTAGTATGGGGGGAGCGGGCGGGTACGAGCAGTACTTC. This encodes CASSMGGAGGYEQYF.

The V call is TRBV7-9, the J call TRBJ1-2; D is undetermined. There are 14 residues in the CDR3. Per germline, CDR1 SEHNR and CDR2 FQNEAQ (reference sequence). Between the trimmed V and J ends, which lost 2 bases and 4 bases, there was a span of 11 bases. CDR3: CASSLISGSYGYTF. The CDR3 DNA sequence: TGTGCCAGCAGCTTAATTTCTGGCAGCTATGGCTACACCTTC.

This clonotype was found a few times. V is TRBV7-2 and J is TRBJ2-2; 8 bases fit TRBD2. The CDR3 sequence is 14 residues long. V shed 4 bases and J 7 bases; nucleotides not matched to a gene: 5. Germline loops: CDR1 SGHTA, CDR2 FQGNSA. CDR3 protein: CASSSGLVFGELFF. CDR3 sequence (DNA): TGTGCCAGCAGCTCGGGACTAGTTTTCGGGGAGCTGTTTTTT.

As for this clonotype: Being one base from a much bigger clone, this may be a read error. The V call is TRBV7-6, the J call TRBJ2-2; tentative D call: TRBD2 (5 bases). The CDR3 spans 16 residues. Germline V gene lookup returns CDR1 SGHVS and CDR2 FNYEAQ. The CDR3 here is CAGSLERAANTGELFF. For the CDR3, the DNA is TGTGCCGGCAGCTTAGAGAGGGCGGCGAACACCGGGGAGCTGTTTTTT.

The gene calls are TRBV7-2 and TRBJ2-1; D is possibly TRBD2 (7 bases). The V and J ends lost 5 bases and 7 bases respectively, with 15 bases between them. The CDR3 totals 14 residues. Germline CDR1 is SGHTA and CDR2 is FQGNSA. Here the CDR3 DNA reads TGTGCCAGCAGCGTTACTAGGGGGGGTAATGAGCAGTTCTTC. It specifies CASSVTRGGNEQFF. The full variable domain, rest sourced from reference TRBV7-2 and TRBJ2-1, is GAGVSQSPSNKVTEKGKDVELRCDPISGHTALYWYRQSLGQGLEFLIYFQGNSAPDKSGLPSDRFSAERTGGSVSTLTIQRTQQEDSAVYLCASSVTRGGNEQFFGPGTRLTVL.

This clonotype was detected a few times. The J gene is TRBJ2-3, the V gene TRBV10-3, with D possibly matching TRBD2 (5 bases). The CDR3 loop spans 15 amino acids. Germline V lookup: CDR1 ENHRY, CDR2 SYGVKD. V was trimmed by 3 bases and J by 0 bases, leaving 10 bases between them. DNA for the CDR3: TGTGCCATCAGTGACCCGAGCGGTAGCACAGATACGCAGTATTTT. Amino acids: CAISDPSGSTDTQYF.

The chain carries TRBV3-1 and TRBJ2-5; the match to TRBD2 covers 8 bases. Germline V gives CDR1 LGHDT, CDR2 YNNKEL (reference sequence). This CDR3 has 17 residues. With 0 bases clipped from V and 2 bases from J, the junction kept 8 bases outside the gene matches. The chain's CDR3 is CASSQDRSGGVQETQYF. CDR3 nucleotides: TGTGCCAGCAGCCAAGATAGGAGCGGGGGTGTTCAAGAGACCCAGTACTTC.

Only a few counts were recorded for this clonotype. The V call is TRBV4-3, the J call TRBJ2-5; D might be TRBD1 (5 bases). Trimming took off 4 bases at V and 3 bases at J, with 9 bases between the two ends. The CDR3 has 13 amino acids. The V gene's germline CDR1 is LGHNA and CDR2 YSLEER. In nucleotides, the CDR3 is TGCGCCAGCAGCCCCTCGACAGAAGAGACCCAGTACTTC. Protein product: CASSPSTEETQYF.

Note on this clonotype: Given a much more abundant clone one base away, this may be a read error. The chain recombines TRBV12-3 or TRBV12-4 with TRBJ2-7, with a possible D match to TRBD1 (9 bases). V dropped 4 bases and J dropped 5 bases, with 30 bases sitting between them. The CDR3 is made up of 19 amino acids. CDR3 residues: CASSSLGTGLLAVGDEQYF. Here the CDR3 DNA reads TGTGCCAGCAGTTCCCTAGGGACAGGGCTACTAGCGGTGGGGGACGAGCAGTACTTC.

This clonotype was recorded at least ten times. The V call is TRBV19, the J call TRBJ1-1; no clear D gene. Trimming cost V 6 bases and J 4 bases, with 12 bases left between them. Germline CDR1 reads LNHDA; CDR2 reads SQIVND (reference sequence). The CDR3 totals 13 residues. The CDR3 DNA sequence: TGTGCCAGTAGCAATCAGCTAACCACTGAAGCTTTCTTT. Its translation is CASSNQLTTEAFF.

The rearrangement uses TRBV20-1 and TRBJ2-5; 8 nucleotides agree with TRBD2. Germline-derived CDR1 and CDR2 are DFQATT and SNEGSKA (reference sequence). V lost 0 bases to trimming and J lost 2 bases; unmatched junction nucleotides: 8. The CDR3 contains 16 residues. CDR3 amino acids: CSARDGNSGTQETQYF. The CDR3, as DNA: TGCAGTGCTAGAGATGGTAATAGCGGGACACAAGAGACCCAGTACTTC.

The J gene is TRBJ2-5, the V gene TRBV20-1; TRBD1 might be the D (7 bases). V was cut by 5 bases and J by 6 bases, with 19 bases left in between. The V gene's germline CDR1 is DFQATT and CDR2 SNEGSKA (reference sequence). The CDR3 extends over 14 amino acids. The chain's CDR3 is CSAPVEGAPKTQYF. CDR3 nucleotides: TGCAGTGCTCCCGTGGAGGGGGCGCCTAAGACCCAGTACTTC.

This clonotype was counted only a few times. The chain is built from TRBV10-3 and TRBJ2-2; unclear D gene. The germline V and J ends were trimmed by 7 bases and 0 bases, with 9 bases remaining between them. The germline V gene encodes CDR1 ENHRY and CDR2 SYGVKD. The CDR3 consists of 14 residues. CDR3 amino acids: CAIKQDPNTGELFF. CDR3 coding DNA: TGTGCCATCAAGCAGGACCCGAACACCGGGGAGCTGTTTTTT.

At least ten counts were recorded for this clonotype. The chain recombines TRBV12-3 or TRBV12-4 with TRBJ1-2; 8 bases agree with TRBD1. The CDR3 sequence is 14 residues long. V trimming: 1 base; J trimming: 2 bases; junction bases outside the gene matches: 0. The CDR3 DNA sequence: TGTGCCAGCAGTTTAGGGACAGGGAACTATGGCTACACCTTC. Amino acid sequence: CASSLGTGNYGYTF.